The entry below describes one T cell receptor (beta chain). Its specificity is unknown. The V gene's germline CDR1 is MGHRA and CDR2 YSYEKL. This CDR3 has 16 amino acids. V lost 3 bases and J lost 0; bases outside the gene matches: 7. The source of the sample is a study of cytomegalovirus exposure and HLA in healthy donors. Overall study findings and caveats: Later analysis showed TCR association rates varying by HLA locus, highest for DRB1 and lowest for HLA-C. Sequences of the TCR beta chain were said to predict the HLA-A and HLA-B alleles of most subjects accurately. A later analysis found common viral pathogens apparently linked to several of the most significant clusters.

Primers: 60 Vbeta forward and 13 Jbeta reverse. The table came from immunoSEQ multiplex PCR; TCRdb's copy has only in-frame clones and leaves some out. The sample yields approximately 190,000 clones, roughly 87% seen once. This clonotype was obtained from a boy aged 2-15 years in good health and CMV-seronegative. This chain connects TRBV4-1 to TRBJ2-7; 8 bases match TRBD1. Sequenced: PBMCs. Here the CDR3 DNA reads TGCGCCAGCAGCCAGGGCAGGGGGCCGAGCTCCTACGAGCAGTACTTC. This codes for CASSQGRGPSSYEQYF.